This TCR beta chain was sequenced for a study of blood T cells in healthy people across ages. Study conclusions and caveats: For the donors, CMV status was unknown and possibly confounded expanded clonotype changes. Donors of long life had a larger count of naive CD4+ cells and greater diversity than aged donors.

The use of a sample-barcoded 5' primer and a J-beta primer mix characterized a second PCR of roughly 6 to 11 cycles. Tags on each cDNA molecule came from a template-switch adaptor with 12 random nucleotides. A single record per CDR3 protein comes from TCRdb applying MiXCR to the 5' RACE reads. Seen here are 850,000 to 1,100,000 distinct CDR3 sequences, more than 30% observed once, and the top ten hold around 12%. On this clonotype: Its matching antigen is unknown.

V lost 4 bases and J lost 6, with 15 bases in between. Germline V CDR1 and CDR2: MNHNY, SVGAGI (reference sequence). This CDR3 spans 14 amino acids. In each sample, at least 7 million PBMCs were isolated. This TCR derives from a man aged 18 to 29 in good health. Sequenced material: blood. V gene TRBV6-6 combines with J gene TRBJ1-1; possible D gene TRBD1, 5 bases. In nucleotides, the CDR3 is TGTGCCAGCAGTTCAACCGCAGGGAGGTCTGAAGCTTTCTTT. Its translation: CASSSTAGRSEAFF.